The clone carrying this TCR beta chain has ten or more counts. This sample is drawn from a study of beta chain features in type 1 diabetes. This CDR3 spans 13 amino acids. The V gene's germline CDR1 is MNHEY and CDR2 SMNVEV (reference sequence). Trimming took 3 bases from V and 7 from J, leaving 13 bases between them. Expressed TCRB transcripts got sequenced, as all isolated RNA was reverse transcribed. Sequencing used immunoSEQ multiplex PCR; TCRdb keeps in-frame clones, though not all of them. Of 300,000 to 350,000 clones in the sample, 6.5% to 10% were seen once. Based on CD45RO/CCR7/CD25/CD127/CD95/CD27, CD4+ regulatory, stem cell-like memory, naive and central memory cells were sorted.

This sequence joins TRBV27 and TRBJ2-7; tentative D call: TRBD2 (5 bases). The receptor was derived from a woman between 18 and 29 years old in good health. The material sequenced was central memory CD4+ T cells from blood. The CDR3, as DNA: TGTGCCAGCAGTTTGGTTGGGCGCGGGGAGCAGTACTTC. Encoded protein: CASSLVGRGEQYF.